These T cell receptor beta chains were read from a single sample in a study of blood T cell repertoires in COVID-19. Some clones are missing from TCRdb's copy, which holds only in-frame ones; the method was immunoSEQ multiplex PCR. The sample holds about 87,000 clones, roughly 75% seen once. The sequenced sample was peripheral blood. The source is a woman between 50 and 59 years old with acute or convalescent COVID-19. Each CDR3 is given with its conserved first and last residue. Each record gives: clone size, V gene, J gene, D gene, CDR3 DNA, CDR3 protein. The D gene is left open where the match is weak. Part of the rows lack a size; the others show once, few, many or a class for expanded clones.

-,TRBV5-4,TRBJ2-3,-,TGTGCCAGCAGCTTGGCTGGCGGGGCTAGCACAGATACGCAGTATTTT,CASSLAGGASTDTQYF
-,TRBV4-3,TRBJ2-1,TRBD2,TGCGCCAGCAGCCAAATAGCGGGGGGTCTCTACAATGAGCAGTTCTTC,CASSQIAGGLYNEQFF
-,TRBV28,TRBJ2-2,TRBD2,TGTGCCAGCAGTCGCCTGGGGGGGGAGTACACCGGGGAGCTGTTTTTT,CASSRLGGEYTGELFF
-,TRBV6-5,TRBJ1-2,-,TGTGCCAGCAGGATAACGGGGGGGGGCTACACCTTC,CASRITGGGYTF
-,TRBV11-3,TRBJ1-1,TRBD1,TGTGCCAGCACGTGGGGGGAACAGGGGTCTAAAGCTTTCTTT,CASTWGEQGSKAFF
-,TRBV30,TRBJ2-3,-,TGTGCCTGGAGTGGACGGGGCACAGATACGCAGTATTTT,CAWSGRGTDTQYF
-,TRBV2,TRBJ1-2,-,TGTGCCAGCAGTGAGAGGCAGGGCTACACCTTC,CASSERQGYTF
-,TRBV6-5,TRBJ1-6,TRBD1,TGTGCCAGCAGGGGACAGGGCGGCAGTTCACCCCTCCACTTT,CASRGQGGSSPLHF
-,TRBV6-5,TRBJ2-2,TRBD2,TGTGCCAGCAGTTACCTAGCGGGGGGGGTCACCGGGGAGCTGTTTTTT,CASSYLAGGVTGELFF
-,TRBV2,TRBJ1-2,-,TGTGCCAGGTCAGGGGAGGGCTATGGCTACACCTTC,CARSGEGYGYTF
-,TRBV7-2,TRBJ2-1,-,TGTGCCAGCAGCTTATCGGGATACAATGAGCAGTTCTTC,CASSLSGYNEQFF
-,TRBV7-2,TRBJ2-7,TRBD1,TGTGCCAGCAGCCCCGGACAGGGTTATAGCTCCTACGAGCAGTACTTC,CASSPGQGYSSYEQYF
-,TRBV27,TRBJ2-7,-,TGTGCCAGCAGTTTATTTCCCTTCCGCTACGAGCAGTACTTC,CASSLFPFRYEQYF
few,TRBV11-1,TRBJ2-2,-,TGTGCCAGCAGCCTTGTCAGGGCGAGGAACACCGGGGAGCTGTTTTTT,CASSLVRARNTGELFF
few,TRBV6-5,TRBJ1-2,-,TGTGCCAGCAGCCCGAACAGCGGTTATGGCTACACCTTC,CASSPNSGYGYTF
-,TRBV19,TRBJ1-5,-,TGTGCCAGTAGCCAGGGTCTGAGCAATCAGCCCCAGCATTTT,CASSQGLSNQPQHF
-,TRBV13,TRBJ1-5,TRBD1,TGTGCCAGCAGCTTAGGCGGTGACAGGGGCCGACTCAATCAGCCCCAGCATTTT,CASSLGGDRGRLNQPQHF
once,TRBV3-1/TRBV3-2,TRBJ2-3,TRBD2,TGTGCCAGCAGCCAAGATCTAGGCGGGGGGGCGTTAGATACGCAGTATTTT,CASSQDLGGGALDTQYF
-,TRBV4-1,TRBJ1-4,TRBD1,TGCGCCAGCAGCCAACAGGGGGCCAGGGAAAAACTGTTTTTT,CASSQQGAREKLFF
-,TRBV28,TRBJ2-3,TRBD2,TGTGCCAGCAGCCCGGGGGTAGCGGGGGGGACAGATACGCAGTATTTT,CASSPGVAGGTDTQYF
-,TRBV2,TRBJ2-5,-,TGTGCCAGCAGTCTCCGGGGGACAGCTATTCAAGAGACCCAGTACTTC,CASSLRGTAIQETQYF
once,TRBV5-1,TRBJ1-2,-,TGCGCCAGCAGCTTGGGCTTGACAGGCTCCTATGGCTACACCTTC,CASSLGLTGSYGYTF
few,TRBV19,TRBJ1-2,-,TGTGCCAGTAGTATCCTCGACCGGGAGGGCTATGGCTACACCTTC,CASSILDREGYGYTF
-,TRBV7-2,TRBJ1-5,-,TGTGCCAGCAGCTTATTCGACGGGTTTCAGCCCCAGCATTTT,CASSLFDGFQPQHF
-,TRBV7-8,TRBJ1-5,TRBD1,TGTGCCAGCAGCTTCGGACAGGGGAGCAATCAGCCCCAGCATTTT,CASSFGQGSNQPQHF
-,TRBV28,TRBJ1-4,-,TGTGCCACCGAGACCCGGGACACAGCTAATGAAAAACTGTTTTTT,CATETRDTANEKLFF
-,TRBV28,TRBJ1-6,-,TGTGCCAGCAGACCGGGACTGGATTCACCCCTCCACTTT,CASRPGLDSPLHF
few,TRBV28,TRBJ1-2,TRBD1,TGTGCCAGCAGTCCCACGGACAGGGGCGGCTACACCTTC,CASSPTDRGGYTF
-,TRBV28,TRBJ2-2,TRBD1,TGTGCCAGCAGTCCCCAGGGGGCGAAAACCGGGGAGCTGTTTTTT,CASSPQGAKTGELFF
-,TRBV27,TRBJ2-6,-,TGTGCCAGCAGTTCAGGGATCTCTGGGGCCAACGTCCTGACTTTC,CASSSGISGANVLTF
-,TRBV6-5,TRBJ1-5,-,TGTGCCAGAAAGGGGGAGGGGCACAACAATCAGCCCCAGCATTTT,CARKGEGHNNQPQHF
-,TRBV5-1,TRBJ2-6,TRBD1,TGCGCCAGCAGCTTGGAAATCCCGGGACAGCGAGCCGGGGCCAACGTCCTGACTTTC,CASSLEIPGQRAGANVLTF
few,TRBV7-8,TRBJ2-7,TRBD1,TGTGCCAGCAGCACATCCGGGACAGGGTACTACGAGCAGTACTTC,CASSTSGTGYYEQYF
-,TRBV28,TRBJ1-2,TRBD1,TGTGCCAGCAGTCAGGACAGGGCGTATGGCTACACCTTC,CASSQDRAYGYTF
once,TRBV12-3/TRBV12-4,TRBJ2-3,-,TGTGCCAGCACCCCGCAGGGAGATACGCAGTATTTT,CASTPQGDTQYF
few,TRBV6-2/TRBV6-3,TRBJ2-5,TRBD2,TGTGCCAGCAGCGGGGGGGCCGAGACCCAGTACTTC,CASSGGAETQYF
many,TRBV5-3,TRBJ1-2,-,TGTGCCAGAAGCCTTGATACAGGGACTGGCTACACCTTC,CARSLDTGTGYTF
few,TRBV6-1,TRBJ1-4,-,TGTGCCAGCAGTGAAGATTTGACAGGACGGGAAAAACTGTTTTTT,CASSEDLTGREKLFF
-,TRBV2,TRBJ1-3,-,TGTGCCAGCAGTGATGTCGGGGGTCCCAGTTCCGGAAACACCATATATTTT,CASSDVGGPSSGNTIYF
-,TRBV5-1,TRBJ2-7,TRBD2,TGCGCCAGCAGCATAGACGGGACTAGCGGGTACGAGCAGTACTTC,CASSIDGTSGYEQYF
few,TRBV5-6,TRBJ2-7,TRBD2,TGTGCCAGCAGCCCTAGGGGGGCTAGCGGGGGAGCCTACGAGCAGTACTTC,CASSPRGASGGAYEQYF
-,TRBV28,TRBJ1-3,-,TGTGCCAGCAGTCCCCTCTTTGGAAACACCATATATTTT,CASSPLFGNTIYF